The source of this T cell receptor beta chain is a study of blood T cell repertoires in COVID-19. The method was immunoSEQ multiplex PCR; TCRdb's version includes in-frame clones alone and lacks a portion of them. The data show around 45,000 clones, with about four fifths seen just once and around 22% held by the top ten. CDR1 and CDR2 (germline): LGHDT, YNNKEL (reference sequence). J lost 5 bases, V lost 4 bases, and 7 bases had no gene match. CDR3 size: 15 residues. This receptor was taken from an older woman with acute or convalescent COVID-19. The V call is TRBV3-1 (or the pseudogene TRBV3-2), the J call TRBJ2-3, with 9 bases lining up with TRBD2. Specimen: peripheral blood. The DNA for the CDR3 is TGTGCCAGCAGCCCCAGTAGCGGGGGAAGAGATACGCAGTATTTT. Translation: CASSPSSGGRDTQYF.